The clone carrying this T cell receptor (beta chain) was seen a single time. The sample is drawn from a study of shared clonotypes between healthy human individuals. Sequencing used immunoSEQ multiplex PCR; TCRdb keeps in-frame clones, though not all of them. The repertoire consists of 2 million to 2.5 million clones, with over 85% occurring once and the leading ten covering under 0.45%. The V and J ends lost 1 base and 0 bases respectively, with 7 bases between them. Germline V gene data show CDR1 as MNHNS and CDR2 as SASEGT. The CDR3 totals 15 residues. The sequence derives from a man aged 18 to 30 in good health. Some clones in this sample may be carry-over from other donors' samples. V gene TRBV6-1 combines with J gene TRBJ1-3, with D perhaps matching TRBD1 (5 bases). The source material was naive CD4+ T cells from PBMCs. Indicated subset: CD45RA+ positively selected. The CDR3 region has the DNA TGTGCCAGCAGTGAAGGCGGGGGCTCTGGAAACACCATATATTTT. Its translation is CASSEGGGSGNTIYF.